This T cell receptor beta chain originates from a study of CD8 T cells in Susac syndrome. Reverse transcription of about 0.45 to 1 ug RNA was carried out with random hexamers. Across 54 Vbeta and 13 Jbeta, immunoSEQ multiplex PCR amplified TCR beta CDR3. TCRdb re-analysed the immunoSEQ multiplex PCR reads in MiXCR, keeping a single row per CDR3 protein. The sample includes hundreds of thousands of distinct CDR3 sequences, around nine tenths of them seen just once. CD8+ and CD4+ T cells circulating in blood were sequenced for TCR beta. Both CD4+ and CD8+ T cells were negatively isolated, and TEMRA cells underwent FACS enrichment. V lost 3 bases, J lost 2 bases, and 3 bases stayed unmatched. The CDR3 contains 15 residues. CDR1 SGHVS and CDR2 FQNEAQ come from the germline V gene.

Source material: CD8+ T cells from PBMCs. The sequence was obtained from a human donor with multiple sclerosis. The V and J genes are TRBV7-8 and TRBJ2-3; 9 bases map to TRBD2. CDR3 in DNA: TGTGCCAGCAGCTTGGCTAGCGGGGCCACAGATACGCAGTATTTT. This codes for CASSLASGATDTQYF.